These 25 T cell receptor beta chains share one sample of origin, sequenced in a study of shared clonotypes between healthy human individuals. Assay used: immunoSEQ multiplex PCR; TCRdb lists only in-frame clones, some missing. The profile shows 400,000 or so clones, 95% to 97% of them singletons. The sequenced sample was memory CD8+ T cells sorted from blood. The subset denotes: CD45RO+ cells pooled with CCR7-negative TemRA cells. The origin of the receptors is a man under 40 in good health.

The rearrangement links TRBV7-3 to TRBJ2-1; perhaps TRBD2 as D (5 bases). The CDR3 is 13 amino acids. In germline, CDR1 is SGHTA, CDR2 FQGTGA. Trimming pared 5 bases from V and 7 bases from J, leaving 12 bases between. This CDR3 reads CASSRPGGNEQFF. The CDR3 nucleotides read TGTGCCAGCAGCAGACCTGGAGGAAATGAGCAGTTCTTC.

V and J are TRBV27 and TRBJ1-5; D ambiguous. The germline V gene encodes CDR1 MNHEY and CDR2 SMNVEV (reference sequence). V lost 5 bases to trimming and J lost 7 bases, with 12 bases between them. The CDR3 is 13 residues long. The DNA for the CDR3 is TGTGCCAGCAGTGCAGGTTTCGGGCAGCCCCAGCATTTT. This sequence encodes CASSAGFGQPQHF.

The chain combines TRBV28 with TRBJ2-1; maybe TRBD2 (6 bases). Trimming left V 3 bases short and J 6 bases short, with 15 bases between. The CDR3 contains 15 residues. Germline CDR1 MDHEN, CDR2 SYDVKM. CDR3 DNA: TGTGCCAGCAGTTTTCGGGGGACGAAATCCAATGAGCAGTTCTTC. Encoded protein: CASSFRGTKSNEQFF.

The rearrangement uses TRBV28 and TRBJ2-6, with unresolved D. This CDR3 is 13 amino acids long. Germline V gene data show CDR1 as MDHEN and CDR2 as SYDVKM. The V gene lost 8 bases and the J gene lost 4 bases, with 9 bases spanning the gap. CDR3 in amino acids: CASGWSGANVLTF. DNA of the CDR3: TGTGCCAGCGGTTGGTCCGGGGCCAACGTCCTGACTTTC.

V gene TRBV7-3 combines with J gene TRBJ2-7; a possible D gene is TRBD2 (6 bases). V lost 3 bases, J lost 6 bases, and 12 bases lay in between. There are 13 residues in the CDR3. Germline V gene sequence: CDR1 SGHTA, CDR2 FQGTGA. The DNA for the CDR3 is TGTGCCAGCAGCTTTGGTCCGGAGGGCGAGCAGTACTTC. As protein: CASSFGPEGEQYF.

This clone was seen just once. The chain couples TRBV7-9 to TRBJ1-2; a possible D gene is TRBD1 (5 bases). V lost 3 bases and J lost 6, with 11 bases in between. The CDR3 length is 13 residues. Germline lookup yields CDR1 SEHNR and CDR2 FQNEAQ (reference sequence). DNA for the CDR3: TGTGCCAGCAGCTTTGGCAGGGCTCATGGCTACACCTTC. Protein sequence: CASSFGRAHGYTF. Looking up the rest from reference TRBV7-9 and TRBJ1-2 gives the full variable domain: DTGVSQNPRHKITKRGQNVTFRCDPISEHNRLYWYRQTLGQGPEFLTYFQNEAQLEKSRLLSDRFSAERPKGSFSTLEIQRTEQGDSAMYLCASSFGRAHGYTFGSGTRLTVV.

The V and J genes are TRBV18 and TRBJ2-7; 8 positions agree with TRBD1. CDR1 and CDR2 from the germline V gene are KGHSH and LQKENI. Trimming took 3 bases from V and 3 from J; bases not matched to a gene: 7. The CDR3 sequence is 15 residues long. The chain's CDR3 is CASSPGQEALYEQYF. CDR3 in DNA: TGTGCCAGCTCACCGGGACAGGAAGCCCTCTACGAGCAGTACTTC. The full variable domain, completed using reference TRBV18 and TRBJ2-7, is NAGVMQNPRHLVRRRGQEARLRCSPMKGHSHVYWYRQLPEEGLKFMVYLQKENIIDESGMPKERFSAEFPKEGPSILRIQQVVRGDSAAYFCASSPGQEALYEQYFGPGTRLTVT.

CDR3 sequence: CASSIGTGNTGELFF. Written as DNA, the CDR3 is TGTGCCAGTAGTATAGGGACAGGGAACACCGGGGAGCTGTTTTTT. The chain carries TRBV19 and TRBJ2-2; 7 positions match TRBD1. The CDR3 covers 15 residues. Germline CDR1 and CDR2: LNHDA and SQIVND (reference sequence). The V segment lost 1 base and the J segment 1 base; nucleotides outside the gene matches: 0. Full variable domain (missing parts from reference TRBV19 and TRBJ2-2): DGGITQSPKYLFRKEGQNVTLSCEQNLNHDAMYWYRQDPGQGLRLIYYSQIVNDFQKGDIAEGYSVSREKKESFPLTVTSAQKNPTAFYLCASSIGTGNTGELFFGEGSRLTVL.

CDR3 nucleotide sequence: TGTGCCAGCAGTTTTCGGACAGGGGGACACTATGGCTACACCTTC. Protein: CASSFRTGGHYGYTF. V is TRBV5-8 and J is TRBJ1-2, with 10 positions matching TRBD1. Germline V CDR1 and CDR2: SGHTS, YDEGEE. The CDR3 spans 15 residues. Germline trimming cut 5 bases from V and 3 bases from J; bases unmatched to any gene: 7. Full variable domain (missing parts from reference TRBV5-8 and TRBJ1-2): EAGVTQSPTHLIKTRGQQATLRCSPISGHTSVYWYQQALGLGLQFLLWYDEGEERNRGNFPPRFSGRQFPNYSSELNVNALELEDSALYLCASSFRTGGHYGYTFGSGTRLTVV.

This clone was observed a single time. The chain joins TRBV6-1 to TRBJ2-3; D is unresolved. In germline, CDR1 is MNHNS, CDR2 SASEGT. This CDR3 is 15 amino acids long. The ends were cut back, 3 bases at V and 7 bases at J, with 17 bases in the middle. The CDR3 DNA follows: TGTGCCAGCAGTGATCGTGAGGCCTATATATATACGCAGTATTTT. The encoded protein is CASSDREAYIYTQYF.

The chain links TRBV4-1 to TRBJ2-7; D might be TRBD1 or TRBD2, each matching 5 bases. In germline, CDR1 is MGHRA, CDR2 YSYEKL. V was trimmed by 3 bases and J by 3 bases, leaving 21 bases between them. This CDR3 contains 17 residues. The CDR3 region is CASSQSGSRGWGYEQYF. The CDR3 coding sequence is TGCGCCAGCAGCCAGAGTGGGAGTCGGGGCTGGGGCTACGAGCAGTACTTC.

CDR3 sequence reads: CASSRQGVYGNEQFF. The CDR3 DNA follows: TGTGCCAGCAGTCGACAGGGGGTTTACGGCAATGAGCAGTTCTTC. J is TRBJ2-1 and V is TRBV6-5; 9 nucleotides agree with TRBD1. This CDR3 has 15 amino acids. Trimming at V came to 5 bases and at J to 6 bases, leaving 8 bases not matched to a gene. Germline V gene sequence: CDR1 MNHEY, CDR2 SVGAGI.

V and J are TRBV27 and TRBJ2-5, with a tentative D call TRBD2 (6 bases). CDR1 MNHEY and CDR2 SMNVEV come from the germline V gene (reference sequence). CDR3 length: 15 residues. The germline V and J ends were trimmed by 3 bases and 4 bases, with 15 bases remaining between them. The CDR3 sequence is CASSLEGMGLETQYF. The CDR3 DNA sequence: TGTGCCAGCAGTTTGGAGGGTATGGGGCTAGAGACCCAGTACTTC.

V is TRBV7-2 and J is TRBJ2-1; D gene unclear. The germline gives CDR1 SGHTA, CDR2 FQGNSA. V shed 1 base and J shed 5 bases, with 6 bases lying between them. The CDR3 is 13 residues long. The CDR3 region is CASSLVVNNEQFF. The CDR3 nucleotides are TGTGCCAGCAGCTTAGTCGTGAACAATGAGCAGTTCTTC.

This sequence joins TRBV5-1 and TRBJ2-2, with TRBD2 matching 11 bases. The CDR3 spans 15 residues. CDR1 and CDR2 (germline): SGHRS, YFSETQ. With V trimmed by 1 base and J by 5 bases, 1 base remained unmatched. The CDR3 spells CASSLTSGRTGELFF. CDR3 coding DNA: TGCGCCAGCAGCTTGACTAGCGGGAGAACCGGGGAGCTGTTTTTT.

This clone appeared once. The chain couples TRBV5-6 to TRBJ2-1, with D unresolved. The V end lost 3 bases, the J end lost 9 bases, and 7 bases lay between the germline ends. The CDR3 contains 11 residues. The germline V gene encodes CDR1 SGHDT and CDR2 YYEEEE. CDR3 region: CASSSTGEQFF. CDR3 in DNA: TGTGCCAGCAGCTCGACGGGTGAGCAGTTCTTC.

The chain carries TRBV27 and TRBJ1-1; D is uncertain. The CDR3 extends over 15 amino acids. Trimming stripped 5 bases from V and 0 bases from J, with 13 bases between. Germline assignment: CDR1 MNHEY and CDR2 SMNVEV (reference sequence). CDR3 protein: CASSLYRTMNTEAFF. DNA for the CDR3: TGTGCCAGCAGTCTCTATCGGACGATGAACACTGAAGCTTTCTTT.

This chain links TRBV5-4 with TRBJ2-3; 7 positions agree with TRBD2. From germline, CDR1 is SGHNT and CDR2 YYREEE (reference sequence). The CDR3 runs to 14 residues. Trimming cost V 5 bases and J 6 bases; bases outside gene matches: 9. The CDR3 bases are TGTGCCAGCAGAGCGGGATTTCAGACCGATACGCAGTATTTT. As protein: CASRAGFQTDTQYF.

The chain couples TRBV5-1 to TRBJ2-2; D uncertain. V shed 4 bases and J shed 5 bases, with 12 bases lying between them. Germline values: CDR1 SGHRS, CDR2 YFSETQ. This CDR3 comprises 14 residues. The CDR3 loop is CASSPRVPTGELFF. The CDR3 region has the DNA TGCGCCAGCAGCCCCCGGGTGCCAACCGGGGAGCTGTTTTTT.

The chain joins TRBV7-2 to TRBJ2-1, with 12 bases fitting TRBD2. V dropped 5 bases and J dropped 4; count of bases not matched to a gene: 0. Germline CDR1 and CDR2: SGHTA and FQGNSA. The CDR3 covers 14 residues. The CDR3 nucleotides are TGTGCCAGCAGCGGGACTAGCGGGTACAATGAGCAGTTCTTC. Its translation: CASSGTSGYNEQFF. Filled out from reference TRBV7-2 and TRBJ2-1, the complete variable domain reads GAGVSQSPSNKVTEKGKDVELRCDPISGHTALYWYRQSLGQGLEFLIYFQGNSAPDKSGLPSDRFSAERTGGSVSTLTIQRTQQEDSAVYLCASSGTSGYNEQFFGPGTRLTVL.

The CDR3 is CASSQDGLGSDTQYF. CDR3 DNA sequence: TGCGCCAGCAGCCAAGACGGGCTGGGATCAGATACGCAGTATTTT. The rearrangement uses TRBV4-1 and TRBJ2-3; D uncertain. V dropped 0 bases and J dropped 4 bases, with 11 bases sitting between them. This CDR3 has 15 residues. Germline lookup yields CDR1 MGHRA and CDR2 YSYEKL.

This chain's CDR3 is CASSPSGSGYEQYF. CDR3 sequence (DNA): TGTGCCAGCAGTCCTAGCGGGAGTGGCTACGAGCAGTACTTC. The J gene is TRBJ2-7, the V gene TRBV2, with 10 bases matching TRBD2. Germline assignment: CDR1 SNHLY and CDR2 FYNNEI. V dropped 5 bases and J dropped 3; count of bases not matched to a gene: 4. This CDR3 is built from 14 residues. Full variable domain (missing parts from reference TRBV2 and TRBJ2-7): EPEVTQTPSHQVTQMGQEVILRCVPISNHLYFYWYRQILGQKVEFLVSFYNNEISEKSEIFDDQFSVERPDGSNFTLKIRSTKLEDSAMYFCASSPSGSGYEQYFGPGTRLTVT.

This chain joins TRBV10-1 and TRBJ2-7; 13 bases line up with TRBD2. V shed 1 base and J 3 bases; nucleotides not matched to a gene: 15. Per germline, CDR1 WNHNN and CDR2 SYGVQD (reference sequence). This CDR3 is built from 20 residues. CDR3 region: CASSECLHGLAGDIHYEQYF. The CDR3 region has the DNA TGCGCCAGCAGTGAGTGCTTACACGGACTAGCGGGAGACATCCACTACGAGCAGTACTTC.

The CDR3 bases are TGCGCCAGCAGCCAAGATCCTTTAAGGTACGAGCAGTACTTC. Its protein product is CASSQDPLRYEQYF. V is TRBV4-1 and J is TRBJ2-7; no clear D gene. Between the trimmed V and J ends, which lost 0 bases and 4 bases, there was a span of 10 bases. The length of the CDR3 is 14 residues. Germline lookup yields CDR1 MGHRA and CDR2 YSYEKL.

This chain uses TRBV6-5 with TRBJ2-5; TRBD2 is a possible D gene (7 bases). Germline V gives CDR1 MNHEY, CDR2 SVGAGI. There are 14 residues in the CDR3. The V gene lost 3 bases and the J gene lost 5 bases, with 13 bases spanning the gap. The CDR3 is CASSYWGGGETQYF. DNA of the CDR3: TGTGCCAGCAGTTATTGGGGGGGCGGGGAGACCCAGTACTTC.